The 5 T cell receptor beta chains below all came from one sample that was sequenced in a study of cytomegalovirus exposure and HLA in healthy donors. PCR amplification relied on 60 Vbeta primers (plus 13 Jbeta primers). TCRdb keeps only in-frame clones here, not all; method: immunoSEQ multiplex PCR. The table records tens of thousands of clones, 53% of them present only once. Sequencing was performed on PBMCs. The receptors derive from a woman in her forties in good health and CMV-seropositive.

This sequence joins TRBV6-1 and TRBJ2-7; perhaps TRBD1 as D (6 bases). From germline, CDR1 is MNHNS and CDR2 SASEGT. The CDR3 runs to 15 residues. Trimming took 0 bases from V and 3 from J, leaving 12 bases between them. The CDR3 region is CASSEAGAGHYEQYF. CDR3 nucleotides: TGTGCCAGCAGTGAAGCGGGGGCAGGGCACTACGAGCAGTACTTC.

The V call is TRBV11-1, the J call TRBJ2-5, with a possible D match to TRBD2 (6 bases). The germline gives CDR1 SGHAT, CDR2 FQDESV (reference sequence). This CDR3 is built from 14 residues. V shed 5 bases and J shed 5 bases, with 15 bases lying between them. For the CDR3, the DNA is TGTGCCAGCAGCCCGGGCGGGGCCCGGGAGACCCAGTACTTC. Its translation: CASSPGGARETQYF. Combining the CDR3 with reference TRBV11-1 and TRBJ2-5 gives the whole variable domain EAEVAQSPRYKITEKSQAVAFWCDPISGHATLYWYRQILGQGPELLVQFQDESVVDDSQLPKDRFSAERLKGVDSTLKIQPAELGDSAMYLCASSPGGARETQYFGPGTRLLVL.

V gene TRBV7-2 combines with J gene TRBJ2-5; 15 nucleotides line up with TRBD2. The J segment lost 5 bases and the V segment lost 5 bases, leaving 3 bases of the junction unmatched. This CDR3 spans 15 amino acids. Germline V gene data show CDR1 as SGHTA and CDR2 as FQGNSA. CDR3 residues: CASSRTSGGAETQYF. The CDR3 DNA reads TGTGCCAGCAGCCGGACTAGCGGGGGGGCGGAGACCCAGTACTTC.

This rearrangement joins TRBV6-1 to TRBJ1-2; tentatively, D is TRBD1 (6 bases). Germline V gene lookup returns CDR1 MNHNS and CDR2 SASEGT. This CDR3 spans 17 amino acids. V was trimmed by 4 bases and J by 4 bases, leaving 22 bases between them. CDR3 region: CASSGAVGGALIYGYTF. DNA of the CDR3: TGTGCCAGCAGTGGGGCCGTGGGGGGGGCGCTAATCTATGGCTACACCTTC.

The J gene is TRBJ2-1, the V gene TRBV27; D is perhaps TRBD2 (5 bases). V was trimmed by 5 bases and J by 9 bases, leaving 23 bases between them. Looked up from germline, CDR1 is MNHEY and CDR2 is SMNVEV (reference sequence). The CDR3 runs to 16 residues. CDR3 residues: CASSPSVSSWSREQFF. DNA of the CDR3: TGTGCCAGCAGTCCCTCAGTCTCTAGCTGGAGTCGTGAGCAGTTCTTC.